Below are 20 T cell receptor beta chains sequenced from a single sample in a study of neurological immune-mediated disorders (dated by TCRdb to 2018 to 2020). The protocol used for the library was 5' RACE. TCRdb shows the sequencer as Illumina HiSeq 2500. TCRdb's own reprocessing of the public reads used fastp at Q25 and MiXCR and kept productive beta chains. Rows with one shared CDR3 protein collapse into an entry with the most common genes and DNA. For this sample the table gives 60,000 to 85,000 distinct CDR3 sequences, of which approximately 5.2% were detected only once. The top ten clonotypes cover less than 8% of the sample. The specimen sequenced was PBMCs. These receptors were obtained from a man aged 18 to 30 with multiple sclerosis.

This clonotype has ten or more counts. The rearrangement links TRBV3-1 to TRBJ2-7; the match to TRBD2 covers 8 bases. The trim removed 1 base at V and 0 bases at J, leaving 2 bases unmatched. This CDR3 is built from 15 residues. Germline V gene data show CDR1 as LGHDT and CDR2 as YNNKEL (reference sequence). Written as DNA, the CDR3 is TGTGCCAGCAGCCAAGTCGGACTAGCCTCCTACGAGCAGTACTTC. Its translation is CASSQVGLASYEQYF.

This clonotype was seen repeatedly, ten times or more. The genes are TRBV20-1 and TRBJ2-3, with D possibly matching TRBD2 (6 bases). Germline loops: CDR1 DFQATT, CDR2 SNEGSKA (reference sequence). The CDR3 has 15 residues. The ends were cut back, 0 bases at V and 1 base at J, with 11 bases in the middle. Written as DNA, the CDR3 is TGCAGTGCTAGAGATGGGGCGGGGCGCACAGATACGCAGTATTTT. Translated, it gives CSARDGAGRTDTQYF.

This clonotype was seen ten or more times. The J gene is TRBJ2-1, the V gene TRBV25-1; TRBD1 is a possible D gene (6 bases). The CDR3 has 13 amino acids. Germline CDR1 MGHDK, CDR2 SYGVNS. V dropped 7 bases and J dropped 8 bases, with 15 bases sitting between them. The CDR3 protein is CASKTQGSYEQFF. DNA for the CDR3: TGTGCCAGCAAAACACAGGGTAGTTATGAGCAGTTCTTC.

This clonotype was observed many times. The rearrangement joins TRBV5-1 to TRBJ2-7, with a possible D match to TRBD2 (6 bases). Germline assignment: CDR1 SGHRS and CDR2 YFSETQ. CDR3 length: 14 amino acids. V lost 2 bases and J 3 bases, leaving 12 bases between the germline ends. CDR3 nucleotide sequence: TGCGCCAGCAGCTTTACGGGGGAAGTCTACGAGCAGTACTTC. Translated: CASSFTGEVYEQYF.

This clonotype was seen many times. This chain connects TRBV6-2 or TRBV6-3 to TRBJ2-1; TRBD2 aligns across 13 bases. Germline values: CDR1 MNHEY, CDR2 SVGEGT. V lost 7 bases to trimming and J lost 9 bases; unmatched junction nucleotides: 6. There are 14 residues in the CDR3. The CDR3 region is CASIGLAGVGEQFF. In DNA, the CDR3 is TGTGCCAGCATCGGACTAGCGGGAGTCGGTGAGCAGTTCTTC.

This clonotype was detected many times. This sequence joins TRBV20-1 and TRBJ1-2; D is uncertain. Germline lookup yields CDR1 DFQATT and CDR2 SNEGSKA (reference sequence). V lost 6 bases to trimming and J lost 6 bases, with 17 bases between them. CDR3 length: 13 residues. The CDR3 loop is CSAEGTGLNGYTF. Here the CDR3 DNA reads TGCAGTGCCGAGGGCACTGGCTTGAATGGCTACACCTTC.

Ten or more counts support this clonotype. The V call is TRBV11-2, the J call TRBJ2-1, with D perhaps matching TRBD1 or TRBD2 (5 bases each). V lost 5 bases and J 13 bases, leaving 12 bases between the germline ends. Per the germline V gene, CDR1 is SGHAT and CDR2 is FQNNGV. The CDR3 runs 11 residues. The CDR3 here is CASSTGTVQFF. In DNA, the CDR3 is TGTGCCAGCAGCACCGGGACCGTACAGTTCTTC.

This clonotype was seen many times. The CDR3 DNA sequence: TGCAGTGGATCGGGACACCAGTTTGGAGATACGCAGTATTTT. Translation gives CSGSGHQFGDTQYF. The chain uses TRBV20-1 and TRBJ2-3; D might be TRBD1 (6 bases). The CDR3 is 14 residues long. CDR1 and CDR2 (germline): DFQATT, SNEGSKA (reference sequence). Trimming pared 7 bases from V and 5 bases from J, leaving 19 bases between.

This clonotype was picked up many times. J is TRBJ1-2 and V is TRBV6-1; D gene uncertain. Trimming removed 4 bases at V and 9 bases at J, with 12 bases between. CDR3 length equals 12 residues. Germline V gene sequence: CDR1 MNHNS, CDR2 SASEGT. The CDR3 sequence: CASSVDRGSYTF. CDR3 nucleotide sequence: TGTGCCAGCAGTGTGGACCGTGGGAGCTACACCTTC.

The table lists this clonotype with many counts. The V call is TRBV20-1, the J call TRBJ2-3; 8 nucleotides agree with TRBD2. The CDR3 is made up of 15 amino acids. The germline V gene has CDR1 DFQATT and CDR2 SNEGSKA (reference sequence). V lost 3 bases, J lost 2 bases, and 7 bases stayed unmatched. The CDR3 DNA reads TGCAGTGCTAGGGAGCGGGGGCTCTCCACAGATACGCAGTATTTT. It encodes CSARERGLSTDTQYF.

This clonotype has at least ten counts. V gene TRBV16 combines with J gene TRBJ2-7, with D unresolved. The ends were cut back, 2 bases at V and 0 bases at J, with 5 bases in the middle. The length of the CDR3 is 13 residues. From germline, CDR1 is KGHSY and CDR2 FQNENV. CDR3 DNA sequence: TGTGCCAGCAGCCAACCATTCTCCTACGAGCAGTACTTC. This codes for CASSQPFSYEQYF.

In this sample, this clonotype turned up many times. The rearrangement links TRBV7-2 to TRBJ2-1; D uncertain. The CDR3 is 12 residues long. CDR1 is SGHTA and CDR2 is FQGNSA in the germline V gene. V lost 1 base and J 10 bases, leaving 8 bases between the germline ends. The CDR3 nucleotides read TGTGCCAGCAGCTTAGGGACCGTGGAGCAGTTCTTC. This translates into CASSLGTVEQFF. Full variable domain (missing parts from reference TRBV7-2 and TRBJ2-1): GAGVSQSPSNKVTEKGKDVELRCDPISGHTALYWYRQSLGQGLEFLIYFQGNSAPDKSGLPSDRFSAERTGGSVSTLTIQRTQQEDSAVYLCASSLGTVEQFFGPGTRLTVL.

This clonotype was seen many times. The chain carries TRBV5-1 and TRBJ1-2; no reliable D call. Germline-derived CDR1 and CDR2 are SGHRS and YFSETQ. Trimming shortened V by 0 bases and J by 3 bases, and 6 bases separated the two germline ends. The CDR3 runs 13 residues. The CDR3 DNA is TGCGCCAGCAGCTTGGCCACGGACTATGGCTACACCTTC. Encoded protein: CASSLATDYGYTF.

This clonotype was seen repeatedly, ten times or more. V gene TRBV10-3 combines with J gene TRBJ1-1; D remains ambiguous. Between the trimmed V and J ends, which lost 7 bases and 1 base, there was a span of 7 bases. The CDR3 covers 12 residues. Germline loops: CDR1 ENHRY, CDR2 SYGVKD. In DNA form, the CDR3 reads TGTGCCATCATCAACCGGAACACTGAAGCTTTCTTT. It translates to CAIINRNTEAFF.

This clonotype was seen repeatedly, ten times or more. The V and J genes are TRBV5-1 and TRBJ2-3; D is ambiguous. V gave up 7 bases and J gave up 4 bases, with 13 bases separating them. This CDR3 has 13 residues. Germline V gives CDR1 SGHRS, CDR2 YFSETQ. The CDR3 loop is CASASGLPDTQYF. In nucleotides, the CDR3 is TGCGCCAGCGCATCCGGGCTGCCAGATACGCAGTATTTT.

This clonotype was found many times. CDR3 DNA sequence: TGTGCCAGCAGCCCCCTCACGGGAGACGAGACCCAGTACTTC. Amino acid sequence: CASSPLTGDETQYF. The chain links TRBV11-2 to TRBJ2-5; weak D call: TRBD2 (6 bases). CDR3 size: 14 residues. Germline V gene lookup returns CDR1 SGHAT and CDR2 FQNNGV. The V gene lost 5 bases and the J gene lost 5 bases, with 15 bases spanning the gap.

With regard to this clonotype: This may come from a read error, since a much larger clone is one base off. The rearrangement links TRBV11-2 to TRBJ1-2; TRBD1 matches 9 bases. In germline, CDR1 is SGHAT, CDR2 FQNNGV. V lost 2 bases and J lost 12; bases outside the gene matches: 13. CDR3 length: 15 residues. DNA of the CDR3: TGTGCCAGCAGCTTAAGATCCGGGACAGGGTCGGGCCACACCTTC. Translation gives CASSLRSGTGSGHTF.

This clonotype was counted ten times or more. J is TRBJ1-2 and V is TRBV6-1; 7 bases line up with TRBD1. V lost 3 bases and J lost 4; bases outside the gene matches: 2. This CDR3 is built from 13 residues. Per germline, CDR1 MNHNS and CDR2 SASEGT. The CDR3 region has the DNA TGTGCCAGCAGTGAGCAGGGGGTCTATGGCTACACCTTC. Translated: CASSEQGVYGYTF.

Note on this clonotype: The junction differs from germline at one of its ends, possibly a read error. The chain has TRBV5-1 and TRBJ1-5; possible D gene TRBD1, 6 bases. Per germline, CDR1 SGHRS and CDR2 YFSETQ. The CDR3 has 14 residues. This chain's CDR3 is CASSPGQRNQPQNF. The CDR3 DNA sequence: TGCGCCAGCAGTCCCGGACAGAGAAATCAGCCCCAGAATTTT.

This clonotype was observed at least ten times. The genes are TRBV20-1 and TRBJ2-3; 7 bases line up with TRBD2. The V gene's germline CDR1 is DFQATT and CDR2 SNEGSKA (reference sequence). The CDR3 is 12 residues long. The CDR3 DNA sequence: TGCAGCTTCAGTAGCGGGACAGATACGCAGTATTTT. It yields the protein CSFSSGTDTQYF.